This record looks at one T cell receptor (beta chain) sequence and its context. Its antigen is undetermined. The junction and the germline gene differ at one end; a read error may be behind it. This entry comes from a study of cytomegalovirus exposure and HLA in healthy donors. Study-wide points: Cytomegalovirus association was assigned to 170 or so TCR beta chains.

Clones were read by immunoSEQ multiplex PCR, and TCRdb kept only the in-frame ones, dropping some. The profile shows 130,000 to 150,000 clones, more than 85% of them singletons. The germline V gene has CDR1 GTSNPN and CDR2 SVGIG (reference sequence). The CDR3 sequence is 12 residues long. Sequences were obtained from PBMCs. This sequence was found in a man aged 18 to 29 in good health and CMV-seronegative. The rearrangement joins TRBV30 to TRBJ1-6; perhaps TRBD1 as D (6 bases). The CDR3 region has the DNA TGTGCCTGGAGTAGGGGGGGATCACCCCCCCACTTT. Translated: CAWSRGGSPPHF.